The sequence of this T cell receptor (beta chain) was determined in a study of spatial heterogeneity in lung cancer. Study at large: Among detected sequences, beta-chain ones consistently exceeded alpha-chain ones in number.

TCRdb re-derived calls from the 5' RACE reads in MiXCR, one entry per CDR3 protein. In the table there are 55,000 to 75,000 distinct CDR3 sequences, approximately 8% of which are singletons. This clonotype has at least ten counts. One junction end disagrees with the germline gene, perhaps due to a read error. Specified time point: sample taken at primary tumor resection. Researchers sequenced whole RNA taken from tumor, nontumor lung or frozen PBMC without sorting. The CDR3 loop spans 14 amino acids. Looked up from germline, CDR1 is SGHRS and CDR2 is YFSETQ. Source: PBMCs, taken at surgery. The chain carries TRBV5-1 and TRBJ2-3; D is undetermined. The receptor was derived from a female donor with early-stage non-small cell lung cancer. This chain's CDR3 is CASSLGQSTDTQYF. The CDR3 DNA follows: TGTGCCAGCAGTTTAGGGCAGAGCACAGATACGCAGTATTTT.